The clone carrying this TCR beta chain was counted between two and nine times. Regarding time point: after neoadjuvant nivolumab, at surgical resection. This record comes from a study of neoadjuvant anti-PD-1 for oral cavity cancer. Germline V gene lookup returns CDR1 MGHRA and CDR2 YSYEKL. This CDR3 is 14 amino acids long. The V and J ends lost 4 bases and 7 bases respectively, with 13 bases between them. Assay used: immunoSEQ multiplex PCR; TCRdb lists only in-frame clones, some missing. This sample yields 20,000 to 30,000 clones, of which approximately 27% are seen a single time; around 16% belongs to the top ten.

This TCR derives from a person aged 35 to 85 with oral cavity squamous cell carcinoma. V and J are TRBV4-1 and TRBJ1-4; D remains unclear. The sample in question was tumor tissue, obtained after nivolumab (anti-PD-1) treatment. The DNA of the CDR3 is TGCGCCAGCAGCCCATACGCACCCGGTGAAAAACTGTTTTTT. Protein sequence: CASSPYAPGEKLFF.